Listed here are 25 T cell receptor beta chains from one sample, sequenced in a study of vaccination effects on CD4 cells after COVID-19. No antigens are known for them. Antigen-specific CD4+ T cells were first expanded with viral peptide pools by the ViraFEST assay and only then sequenced. The authors isolated CD4+ T cells after around 11 days of culture. Previously uninfected by SARS-CoV-2, the vaccine recipients also showed negative nucleocapsid antibodies. Sequencing used immunoSEQ multiplex PCR; TCRdb keeps in-frame clones, though not all of them. The data hold tens of thousands of clones, with more than 60% observed a single time. The sample was CD4+ T cells from PBMCs cultured with SARS-CoV-2 spike peptides, taken before COVID-19 vaccination. These receptors all come from a human donor who received a COVID-19 vaccine.

The chain combines TRBV6-4 with TRBJ2-1; 8 positions agree with TRBD1. This CDR3 is 15 amino acids long. V lost 6 bases, J lost 4 bases, and 8 bases stayed unmatched. Looked up from germline, CDR1 is MRHNA and CDR2 is SNTAGT. For the CDR3, the DNA is TGTGCCAGCAGCCTGGGGGACAGGAATTACAATGAGCAGTTCTTC. It yields the protein CASSLGDRNYNEQFF.

The V and J genes are TRBV7-2 and TRBJ2-1; perhaps TRBD2 as D (6 bases). The V end lost 6 bases, the J end lost 2 bases, and 14 bases lay between the germline ends. The CDR3 is made up of 15 amino acids. CDR1 is SGHTA, CDR2 FQGNSA, per germline. CDR3 sequence reads: CASRIGGATYNEQFF. For the CDR3, the DNA is TGTGCCAGCAGGATCGGCGGGGCGACCTACAATGAGCAGTTCTTC.

The CDR3 sequence: CASSRGTGGGTGELFF. For the CDR3, the DNA is TGCGCCAGCAGCAGGGGAACAGGGGGAGGCACCGGGGAGCTGTTTTTT. This chain uses TRBV5-1 with TRBJ2-2; TRBD1 agrees at 8 bases. V lost 4 bases to trimming and J lost 4 bases; unmatched junction nucleotides: 9. The germline V gene has CDR1 SGHRS and CDR2 YFSETQ. The CDR3 extends over 16 amino acids.

This clone was seen more than once but under ten times. The chain couples TRBV27 to TRBJ2-2, with D tentatively TRBD1 (6 bases). This CDR3 is 15 amino acids long. Germline CDR1 MNHEY, CDR2 SMNVEV (reference sequence). Deletions cut 3 bases from V and 0 bases from J, with 8 bases between. The CDR3 region is CASSFAGANTGELFF. The CDR3 coding sequence is TGTGCCAGCAGTTTTGCAGGGGCGAACACCGGGGAGCTGTTTTTT.

The chain is built from TRBV6-6 and TRBJ2-7, with 7 bases identical to TRBD1. The germline V gene has CDR1 MNHNY and CDR2 SVGAGI (reference sequence). The junction had 4 bases not matched to a gene; V was cut back by 5 bases and J by 0 bases. The CDR3 is 14 residues long. This CDR3 is CASSGWDSSYEQYV. The CDR3 bases are TGTGCCAGCAGTGGGTGGGACAGCTCCTACGAGCAGTACGTC.

This clone has only one observation. This rearrangement joins TRBV5-1 to TRBJ2-7, with TRBD1 identical over 7 bases. The CDR3 extends over 15 amino acids. The ends lost 6 bases at V and 2 bases at J; junction bases unmatched: 11. Germline CDR1 SGHRS, CDR2 YFSETQ. The CDR3 DNA reads as TGCGCCAGCAACAAAGAGAGGGGGCCCCCCTACGAGCAGTACGTC. Translating gives CASNKERGPPYEQYV.

V is TRBV5-4 and J is TRBJ1-5, with TRBD1 as a possible D gene (6 bases). This CDR3 is 13 amino acids long. Germline V gene sequence: CDR1 SGHNT, CDR2 YYREEE (reference sequence). Between the trimmed V and J ends, which lost 4 bases and 3 bases, there was a span of 8 bases. The CDR3 reads CASSRTVNQPQHF. The CDR3 DNA reads TGTGCCAGCAGCAGGACAGTCAATCAGCCCCAGCATTTT.

The genes are TRBV2 and TRBJ2-5; TRBD2 aligns across 7 bases. Germline CDR1 and CDR2: SNHLY and FYNNEI. The CDR3 contains 12 residues. J gave up 7 bases and V 7 bases, and 6 bases lay outside the gene matches. CDR3 DNA: TGTGCCAGCAATAGTGGGGAGGGGACCCAGTACTTC. Translated, it gives CASNSGEGTQYF. The entire variable domain, with the rest obtained from reference TRBV2 and TRBJ2-5, is as follows: EPEVTQTPSHQVTQMGQEVILRCVPISNHLYFYWYRQILGQKVEFLVSFYNNEISEKSEIFDDQFSVERPDGSNFTLKIRSTKLEDSAMYFCASNSGEGTQYFGPGTRLLVL.

The gene calls are TRBV2 and TRBJ1-1, with TRBD1 matching 9 bases. V was clipped by 10 bases and J by 1 base; unmatched bases: 7. This CDR3 contains 14 residues. Germline CDR1 is SNHLY and CDR2 is FYNNEI. This CDR3 reads CATLRTGANTEAFF. The DNA for the CDR3 is TGTGCCACCCTCCGGACAGGGGCGAACACTGAAGCTTTCTTT.

The chain recombines TRBV7-8 with TRBJ2-7; D remains unclear. V shed 1 base and J shed 4 bases, with 11 bases lying between them. The CDR3 is made up of 14 amino acids. Per germline, CDR1 SGHVS and CDR2 FQNEAQ. DNA of the CDR3: TGTGCCAGCAGCTTAGTGGACGGCTCATACGAGCAGTACGTC. It yields the protein CASSLVDGSYEQYV.

This clone was counted a few times. The chain carries TRBV5-8 and TRBJ2-7; D ambiguous. V lost 3 bases and J lost 4, with 5 bases in between. The CDR3 has 11 amino acids. Germline values: CDR1 SGHTS, CDR2 YDEGEE. The CDR3 sequence: CASSYRYEQYV. The CDR3 nucleotides read TGTGCCAGCAGCTACCGATACGAGCAGTACGTC.

V is TRBV29-1 and J is TRBJ2-3; D is perhaps TRBD1 (6 bases). Germline lookup yields CDR1 SQVTM and CDR2 ANQGSEA. There are 15 residues in the CDR3. Trimming removed 3 bases at V and 1 base at J, with 14 bases between. The CDR3 coding sequence is TGCAGCGTTGAGGCTCCGGGACACCGCACAGATACGCAGTATTTT. This sequence encodes CSVEAPGHRTDTQYF.

This chain joins TRBV24-1 and TRBJ1-1; possible D gene TRBD1, 5 bases. This CDR3 spans 13 amino acids. CDR1 and CDR2 from the germline V gene are KGHDR and SFDVKD. V was clipped by 7 bases and J by 1 base, with 9 bases between them. The CDR3 DNA follows: TGTGCCACCAGCTCTACAGGGAACACTGAAGCTTTCTTT. Amino acid sequence: CATSSTGNTEAFF.

The chain links TRBV19 to TRBJ2-6; D uncertain. The CDR3 extends over 14 amino acids. Trimming took off 7 bases at V and 0 bases at J, with 7 bases between the two ends. Germline values: CDR1 LNHDA, CDR2 SQIVND (reference sequence). CDR3 DNA sequence: TGTGCCAGTACTGATACCTCTGGGGCCAACGTCCTGACTTTC. Amino acids: CASTDTSGANVLTF. Full variable domain (remainder filled in from reference TRBV19 and TRBJ2-6): DGGITQSPKYLFRKEGQNVTLSCEQNLNHDAMYWYRQDPGQGLRLIYYSQIVNDFQKGDIAEGYSVSREKKESFPLTVTSAQKNPTAFYLCASTDTSGANVLTFGAGSRLTVL.

The CDR3 bases are TGTGCCAGCAGTCTCTTAGCGGGCATTAGCACAGATACGCAGTATTTT. As protein: CASSLLAGISTDTQYF. The rearrangement joins TRBV28 to TRBJ2-3; TRBD2 matches 7 bases. The CDR3 covers 16 residues. Germline CDR1 is MDHEN and CDR2 is SYDVKM. With V trimmed by 5 bases and J by 0 bases, 8 bases remained unmatched. The full variable domain, completed using reference TRBV28 and TRBJ2-3, is DVKVTQSSRYLVKRTGEKVFLECVQDMDHENMFWYRQDPGLGLRLIYFSYDVKMKEKGDIPEGYSVSREKKERFSLILESASTNQTSMYLCASSLLAGISTDTQYFGPGTRLTVL.

The table lists this clone with a few counts. The chain is built from TRBV3-1 (or the pseudogene TRBV3-2) and TRBJ1-6; possible D gene TRBD1, 6 bases. Trimming stripped 1 base from V and 10 bases from J, with 11 bases between. CDR1 and CDR2 (germline): LGHDT, YNNKEL (reference sequence). This CDR3 comprises 14 residues. CDR3 sequence (DNA): TGTGCCAGCAGCCAAGGACAGGTCTCCTCACCCCTCCACTTT. Translated, it gives CASSQGQVSSPLHF.

The chain is built from TRBV7-8 and TRBJ2-7; D might be TRBD2 (5 bases). The CDR3 length is 13 residues. Looked up from germline, CDR1 is SGHVS and CDR2 is FQNEAQ. Trimming removed 5 bases at V and 4 bases at J, with 12 bases between. The CDR3 nucleotides read TGTGCCAGCAGCCCCGGGGTTGAGTACGAGCAGTACGTC. The encoded protein is CASSPGVEYEQYV.

The V and J genes are TRBV6-5 and TRBJ1-3, with unresolved D. Deletions cut 0 bases from V and 0 bases from J, with 6 bases between. CDR1 and CDR2 (germline): MNHEY, SVGAGI. CDR3 size: 15 residues. In DNA, the CDR3 is TGTGCCAGCAGTTACTCAGGGAGCTCTGGAAACACCATATATTTT. It is translated as CASSYSGSSGNTIYF.

V is TRBV19 and J is TRBJ1-5, with 11 bases that match TRBD1. The CDR3 contains 15 residues. From germline, CDR1 is LNHDA and CDR2 SQIVND (reference sequence). Losses at the gene ends were 8 bases for V and 7 bases for J; bases not matched to a gene: 10. The CDR3: CASSDRGQGVQPQHF. The CDR3 coding sequence is TGTGCCAGTTCTGACCGGGGACAGGGGGTGCAGCCCCAGCATTTT.

The CDR3 nucleotides are TGTGCCAGCAGTTTTTTCGGGGGCGCGAACACCGGGGAGCTGTTTTTT. It specifies CASSFFGGANTGELFF. This sequence joins TRBV27 and TRBJ2-2; the D gene could be TRBD1 or TRBD2 (6 bases each). Trimming took off 3 bases at V and 0 bases at J, with 11 bases between the two ends. Germline V gene data show CDR1 as MNHEY and CDR2 as SMNVEV (reference sequence). The CDR3 length is 16 residues.

V is TRBV14 and J is TRBJ2-5, with D perhaps TRBD2 (5 bases). V gave up 2 bases and J gave up 5 bases, with 18 bases separating them. CDR1 is SGHDN, CDR2 FVKESK, per germline. This CDR3 contains 16 residues. Here the CDR3 DNA reads TGTGCCAGCAGCCAAAAAAGAGGGATTCTTGGGGAGACCCAGTACTTC. Translating it yields CASSQKRGILGETQYF.

The DNA of the CDR3 is TGCGCCAGCAGCCAACCGGCCGGGACACAGAATTCACCCCTCCACTTT. The encoded protein is CASSQPAGTQNSPLHF. This chain links TRBV4-3 with TRBJ1-6; tentative D call: TRBD1 (6 bases). Per germline, CDR1 LGHNA and CDR2 YSLEER. Trimming pared 2 bases from V and 7 bases from J, leaving 15 bases between. The CDR3 is 16 amino acids.

The genes are TRBV6-5 and TRBJ1-3, with no clear D. The length of the CDR3 is 14 residues. V shed 2 bases and J shed 2 bases, with 7 bases lying between them. CDR1 is MNHEY, CDR2 SVGAGI, per germline. DNA of the CDR3: TGTGCCAGCAGTTACGCTAGTGCTGGAAACACCATATATTTT. Amino acids: CASSYASAGNTIYF.

This chain joins TRBV7-8 and TRBJ1-5, with D perhaps TRBD1 (6 bases). V lost 5 bases and J 0 bases, leaving 14 bases between the germline ends. Looked up from germline, CDR1 is SGHVS and CDR2 is FQNEAQ. The CDR3 is made up of 16 amino acids. The CDR3 DNA reads TGTGCCAGCAGCCTCGCATACAGGGATAGCAATCAGCCCCAGCATTTT. It yields the protein CASSLAYRDSNQPQHF.

CDR3 in amino acids: CATSRGGTDTQYF. Written as DNA, the CDR3 is TGTGCCACCTCTCGAGGGGGCACAGATACGCAGTATTTT. The rearrangement links TRBV24-1 to TRBJ2-3; D may be TRBD1 or TRBD2 (5 bases each). CDR3 length: 13 amino acids. Between the trimmed V and J ends, which lost 9 bases and 1 base, there was a span of 10 bases. The germline V gene encodes CDR1 KGHDR and CDR2 SFDVKD.